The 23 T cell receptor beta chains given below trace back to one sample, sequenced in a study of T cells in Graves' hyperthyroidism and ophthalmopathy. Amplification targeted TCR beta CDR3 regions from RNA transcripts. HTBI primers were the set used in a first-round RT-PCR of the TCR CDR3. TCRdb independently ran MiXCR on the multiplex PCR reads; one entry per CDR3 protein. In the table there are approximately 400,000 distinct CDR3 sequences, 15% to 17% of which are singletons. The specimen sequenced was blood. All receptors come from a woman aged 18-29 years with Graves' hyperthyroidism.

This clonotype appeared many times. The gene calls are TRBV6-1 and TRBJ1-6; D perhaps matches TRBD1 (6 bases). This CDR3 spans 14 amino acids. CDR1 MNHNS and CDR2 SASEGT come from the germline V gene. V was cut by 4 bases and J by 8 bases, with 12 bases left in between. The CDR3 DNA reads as TGTGCCAGCAGTGTACAGGGAGGGGATTCACCCCTCCACTTT. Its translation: CASSVQGGDSPLHF.

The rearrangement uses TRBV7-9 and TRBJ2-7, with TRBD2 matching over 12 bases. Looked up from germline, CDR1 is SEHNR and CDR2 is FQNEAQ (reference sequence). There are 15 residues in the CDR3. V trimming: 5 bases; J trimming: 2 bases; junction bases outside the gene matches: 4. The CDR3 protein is CASSTLAGGTYEQYF. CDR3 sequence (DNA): TGTGCCAGCAGCACACTAGCGGGAGGAACCTACGAGCAGTACTTC.

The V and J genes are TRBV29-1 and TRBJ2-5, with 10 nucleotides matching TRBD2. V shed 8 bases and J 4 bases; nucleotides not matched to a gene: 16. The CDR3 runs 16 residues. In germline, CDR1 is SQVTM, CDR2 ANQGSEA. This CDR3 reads CSYSGSGRASGETQYF. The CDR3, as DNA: TGCAGCTACTCCGGGAGCGGGAGGGCCTCAGGAGAGACCCAGTACTTC.

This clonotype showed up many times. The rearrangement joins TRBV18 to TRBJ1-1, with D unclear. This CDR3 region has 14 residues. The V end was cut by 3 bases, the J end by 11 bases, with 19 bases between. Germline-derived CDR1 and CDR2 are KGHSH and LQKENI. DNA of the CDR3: TGTGCCAGCTCACCCGCCAATCAGGAGTCGGAGGCTTTCTTT. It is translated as CASSPANQESEAFF.

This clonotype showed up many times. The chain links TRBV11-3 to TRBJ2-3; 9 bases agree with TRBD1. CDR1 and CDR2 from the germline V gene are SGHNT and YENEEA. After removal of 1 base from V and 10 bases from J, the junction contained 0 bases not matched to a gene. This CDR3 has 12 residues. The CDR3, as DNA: TGTGCCAGCAGCTTAGGGACAGGGGCGCAGTATTTT. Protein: CASSLGTGAQYF.

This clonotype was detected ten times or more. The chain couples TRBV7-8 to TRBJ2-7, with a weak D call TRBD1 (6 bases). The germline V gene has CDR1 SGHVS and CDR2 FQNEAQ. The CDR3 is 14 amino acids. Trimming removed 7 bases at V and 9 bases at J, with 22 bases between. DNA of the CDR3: TGTGCCAGCACCACCCTCCCCGGGACAAGGGGGCAGTACTTC. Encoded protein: CASTTLPGTRGQYF.

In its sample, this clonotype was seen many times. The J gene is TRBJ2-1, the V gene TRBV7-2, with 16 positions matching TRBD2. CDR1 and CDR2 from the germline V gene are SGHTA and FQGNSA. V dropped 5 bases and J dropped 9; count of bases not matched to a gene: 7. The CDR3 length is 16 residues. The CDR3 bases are TGTGCCAGCAGCGGCTGGGGACTAGCGGGAGGGGGTGAGCAGTTCTTC. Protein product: CASSGWGLAGGGEQFF.

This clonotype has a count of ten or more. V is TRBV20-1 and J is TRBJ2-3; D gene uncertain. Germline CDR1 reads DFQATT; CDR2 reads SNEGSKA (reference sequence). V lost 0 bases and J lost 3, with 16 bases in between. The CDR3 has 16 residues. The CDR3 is CSARDLQAAQTDTQYF. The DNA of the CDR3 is TGCAGTGCTAGAGATCTCCAAGCAGCCCAGACAGATACGCAGTATTTT.

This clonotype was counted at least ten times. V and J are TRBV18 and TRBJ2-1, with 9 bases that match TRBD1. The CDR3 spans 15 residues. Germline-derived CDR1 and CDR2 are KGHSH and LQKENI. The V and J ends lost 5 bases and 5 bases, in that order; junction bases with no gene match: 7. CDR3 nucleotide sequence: TGTGCCAGCTCATCCCGGGACAGGGATGACAATGAGCAGTTCTTC. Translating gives CASSSRDRDDNEQFF.

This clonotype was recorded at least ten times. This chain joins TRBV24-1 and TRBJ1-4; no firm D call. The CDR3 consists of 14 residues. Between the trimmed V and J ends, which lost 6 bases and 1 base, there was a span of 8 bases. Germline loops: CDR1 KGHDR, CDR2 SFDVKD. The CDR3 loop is CATSHGRTNEKLFF. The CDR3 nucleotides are TGTGCCACCAGTCACGGGAGAACTAATGAAAAACTGTTTTTT.

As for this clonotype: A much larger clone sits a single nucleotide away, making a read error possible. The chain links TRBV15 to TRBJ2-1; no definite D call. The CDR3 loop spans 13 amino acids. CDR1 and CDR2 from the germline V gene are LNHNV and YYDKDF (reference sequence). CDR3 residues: CTTSRDRVREQFF. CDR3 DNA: TGTACCACCAGCAGAGATCGGGTTCGTGAGCAGTTCTTC.

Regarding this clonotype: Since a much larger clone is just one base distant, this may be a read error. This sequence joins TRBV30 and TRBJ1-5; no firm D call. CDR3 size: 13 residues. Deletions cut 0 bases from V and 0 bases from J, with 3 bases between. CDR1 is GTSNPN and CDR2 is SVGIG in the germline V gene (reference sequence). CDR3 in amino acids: CAWSVYSNQPQHF. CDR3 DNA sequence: TGTGCCTGGAGTGTATATAGCAATCAGCCCCAGCATTTT.

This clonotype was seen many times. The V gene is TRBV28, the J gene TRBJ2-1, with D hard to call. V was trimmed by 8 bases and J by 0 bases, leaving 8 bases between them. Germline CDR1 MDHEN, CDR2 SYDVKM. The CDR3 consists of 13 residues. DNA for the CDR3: TGTGCCAGCTTTACATCCTCCTACAATGAGCAGTTCTTC. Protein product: CASFTSSYNEQFF. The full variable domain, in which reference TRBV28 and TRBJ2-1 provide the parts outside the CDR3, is DVKVTQSSRYLVKRTGEKVFLECVQDMDHENMFWYRQDPGLGLRLIYFSYDVKMKEKGDIPEGYSVSREKKERFSLILESASTNQTSMYLCASFTSSYNEQFFGPGTRLTVL.

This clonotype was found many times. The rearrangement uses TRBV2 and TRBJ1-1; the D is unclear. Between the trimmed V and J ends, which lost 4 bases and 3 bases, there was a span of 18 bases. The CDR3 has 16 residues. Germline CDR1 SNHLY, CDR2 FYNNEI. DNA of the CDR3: TGTGCCAGCAGTGTGGAGATATCAGGAGTTTACACTGAAGCTTTCTTT. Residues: CASSVEISGVYTEAFF.

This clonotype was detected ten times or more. DNA for the CDR3: TGTGCCAGCAGTTACCGGGACAGGGCTGACAATGAGCAGTTCTTC. This encodes CASSYRDRADNEQFF. V gene TRBV6-6 combines with J gene TRBJ2-1, with 9 bases that match TRBD1. The V gene end was trimmed by 2 bases and the J gene end by 5 bases; junction bases not matched to a gene: 4. Germline-derived CDR1 and CDR2 are MNHNY and SVGAGI (reference sequence). This CDR3 is 15 amino acids long.

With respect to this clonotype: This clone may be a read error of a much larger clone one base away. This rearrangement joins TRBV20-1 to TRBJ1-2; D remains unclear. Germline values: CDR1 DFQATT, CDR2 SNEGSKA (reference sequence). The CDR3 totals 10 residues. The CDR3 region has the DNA TGCGGTGCAAACCGATATGGCTACACCTTC. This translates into CGANRYGYTF.

The CDR3 coding sequence is TGTGCCAGCAGTCCCTCCGGGACAGGGCGAAACACTGAAGCTTTCTTT. This codes for CASSPSGTGRNTEAFF. The V call is TRBV27, the J call TRBJ1-1, with 9 bases that match TRBD1. CDR1 MNHEY and CDR2 SMNVEV come from the germline V gene (reference sequence). The V and J ends lost 5 bases and 2 bases, in that order; junction bases with no gene match: 9. This CDR3 contains 16 residues.

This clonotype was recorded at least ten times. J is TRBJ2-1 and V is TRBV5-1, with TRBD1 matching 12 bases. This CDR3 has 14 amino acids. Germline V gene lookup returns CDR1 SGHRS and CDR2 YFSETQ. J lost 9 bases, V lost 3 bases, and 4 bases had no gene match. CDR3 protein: CASSWGTGGVEQFF. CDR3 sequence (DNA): TGCGCCAGCAGCTGGGGGACAGGGGGCGTTGAGCAGTTCTTC.

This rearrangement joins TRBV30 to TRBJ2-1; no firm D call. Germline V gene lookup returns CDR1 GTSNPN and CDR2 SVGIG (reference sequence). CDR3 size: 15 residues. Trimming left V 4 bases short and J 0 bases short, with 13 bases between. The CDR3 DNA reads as TGTGCCTGGACACGAGTTGAAACCTCCTACAATGAGCAGTTCTTC. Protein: CAWTRVETSYNEQFF. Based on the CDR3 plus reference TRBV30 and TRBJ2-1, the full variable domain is SQTIHQWPATLVQPVGSPLSLECTVEGTSNPNLYWYRQAAGRGLQLLFYSVGIGQISSEVPQNLSASRPQDRQFILSSKKLLLSDSGFYLCAWTRVETSYNEQFFGPGTRLTVL.

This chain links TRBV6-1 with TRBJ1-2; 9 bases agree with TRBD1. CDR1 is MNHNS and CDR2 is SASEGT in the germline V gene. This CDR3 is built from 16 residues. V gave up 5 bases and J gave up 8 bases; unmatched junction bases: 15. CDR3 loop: CASSSGTGRVIRGYTF. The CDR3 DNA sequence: TGTGCCAGCAGTTCCGGGACAGGGAGGGTCATAAGGGGCTACACCTTC.

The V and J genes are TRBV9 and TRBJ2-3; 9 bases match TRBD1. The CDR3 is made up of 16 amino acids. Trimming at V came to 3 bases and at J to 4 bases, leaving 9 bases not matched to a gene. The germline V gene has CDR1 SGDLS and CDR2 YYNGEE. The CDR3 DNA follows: TGTGCCAGCAGCGCACAGGGGGCGGTTAGTGCAGATACGCAGTATTTT. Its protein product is CASSAQGAVSADTQYF.

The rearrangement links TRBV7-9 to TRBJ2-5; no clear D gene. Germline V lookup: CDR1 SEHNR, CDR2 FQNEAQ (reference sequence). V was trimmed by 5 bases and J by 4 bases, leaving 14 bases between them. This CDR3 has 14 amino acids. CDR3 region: CASSEQEPRETQYF. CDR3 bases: TGTGCCAGCAGCGAGCAGGAACCCAGAGAGACCCAGTACTTC.

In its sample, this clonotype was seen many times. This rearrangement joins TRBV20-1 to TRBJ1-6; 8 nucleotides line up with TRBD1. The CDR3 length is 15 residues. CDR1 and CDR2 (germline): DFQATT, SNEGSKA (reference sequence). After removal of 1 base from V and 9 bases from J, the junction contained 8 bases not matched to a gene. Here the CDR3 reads CSARGWGQESSPLHF. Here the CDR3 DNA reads TGCAGTGCTAGAGGTTGGGGACAGGAGAGTTCACCCCTCCACTTT.